The 13 T cell receptor beta chains given below trace back to one sample, sequenced in a study of blood T cells in healthy people across ages. With a J-beta primer mix and a sample-barcoded 5' primer, a second PCR ran about 6 to 11 cycles. TCRdb redid the calling of the 5' RACE reads with MiXCR, one entry per CDR3 protein. The sample has around 1,500,000 distinct CDR3 sequences, 42% seen once; the top ten hold 7% to 9%. Material for sequencing was blood. Every receptor here comes from a woman aged 18-29 years in good health.

The chain employs TRBV28 and TRBJ1-6; 7 positions agree with TRBD1. Unmatched junction bases numbered 11, after V lost 6 bases and J lost 0 bases. The CDR3 covers 18 residues. In germline, CDR1 is MDHEN, CDR2 SYDVKM. The CDR3 bases are TGTGCCAGCAGCTCTCCGGGACAGTCGAGCTCCTATAATTCACCCCTCCACTTT. This codes for CASSSPGQSSSYNSPLHF.

This clonotype was found a few times. Its ends do not fully match the called genes, so a read error is possible. The V call is TRBV28, the J call TRBJ2-7, with D perhaps given as TRBD1 or TRBD2 (5 bases each). The CDR3 is 13 residues long. CDR1 and CDR2 (germline): MDHEN, SYDVKM. As DNA, the CDR3 is TGTGCCACCTCCGGGACGGTAGCCTACGAGCAGTATTTC. Amino acids: CATSGTVAYEQYF.

In this sample, this clonotype turned up a few times. This sequence joins TRBV6-5 and TRBJ2-1, with D perhaps TRBD1 (6 bases). Trimming cost V 4 bases and J 3 bases, with 16 bases left between them. The CDR3 is made up of 16 amino acids. Germline CDR1 and CDR2: MNHEY and SVGAGI. DNA for the CDR3: TGTGCCAGCAGTTCCGGGACACCCGAGCTCTACAATGAGCAGTTCTTC. Its protein product is CASSSGTPELYNEQFF.

This clonotype appeared a few times. This rearrangement joins TRBV7-8 to TRBJ2-7; no clear D gene. The ends were cut back, 8 bases at V and 2 bases at J, with 13 bases in the middle. The V gene's germline CDR1 is SGHVS and CDR2 FQNEAQ. The length of the CDR3 is 13 residues. The DNA for the CDR3 is TGTGCCAGCGCCCCCGGAACGCCCTACGAGCAGTACTTC. It codes for CASAPGTPYEQYF.

The rearrangement uses TRBV30 and TRBJ1-1; D is unresolved. The CDR3 totals 12 residues. Looked up from germline, CDR1 is GTSNPN and CDR2 is SVGIG (reference sequence). The V end was cut by 4 bases, the J end by 1 base, with 7 bases between. CDR3 in DNA: TGTGCCTGGAAAGAACGGAACACTGAAGCTTTCTTT. Residues: CAWKERNTEAFF.

The chain is built from TRBV6-6 and TRBJ1-1; TRBD1 matches 11 bases. Germline V lookup: CDR1 MNHNY, CDR2 SVGAGI (reference sequence). Germline trimming cut 6 bases from V and 6 bases from J; bases unmatched to any gene: 6. The CDR3 consists of 14 residues. The CDR3 reads CASRPGQGVSEAFF. The CDR3 DNA sequence: TGTGCCAGCAGACCGGGACAGGGGGTATCTGAAGCTTTCTTT.

This clonotype has more than one count but fewer than ten. This chain joins TRBV21-1 and TRBJ2-1; TRBD1 is the table's D call and was not checked against the DNA. TRBV21-1 is noted as a pseudogene. The CDR3 is 17 residues long. The DNA of the CDR3 is TGTGCCAGCAGCAAAGTGGGGACAGGGGTTTCCTACAATGAGCAGTTCTTC. As protein: CASSKVGTGVSYNEQFF.

V and J are TRBV20-1 and TRBJ1-5; TRBD1 matches 8 bases. Germline V lookup: CDR1 DFQATT, CDR2 SNEGSKA (reference sequence). The CDR3 covers 14 residues. The ends lost 6 bases at V and 6 bases at J; junction bases unmatched: 10. The CDR3 DNA reads as TGCAGTGCCCAGACAGGGGCCTCAGGTCAGCCCCAGCATTTT. Amino acids: CSAQTGASGQPQHF.

The V and J genes are TRBV20-1 and TRBJ1-5, with D possibly being TRBD1 (6 bases). The germline V gene has CDR1 DFQATT and CDR2 SNEGSKA (reference sequence). This CDR3 contains 13 residues. V lost 2 bases, J lost 7 bases, and 12 bases lay in between. This chain's CDR3 is CSARNPGAQPQHF. The CDR3 DNA reads as TGCAGTGCTAGAAACCCAGGGGCGCAGCCCCAGCATTTT.

The rearrangement joins TRBV7-8 to TRBJ1-2, with D uncertain. Looked up from germline, CDR1 is SGHVS and CDR2 is FQNEAQ. The V end lost 1 base, the J end lost 0 bases, and 6 bases lay between the germline ends. The CDR3 loop spans 14 amino acids. The CDR3 region has the DNA TGTGCCAGCAGCTTAGTGGGGACTAACTATGGCTACACCTTC. It encodes CASSLVGTNYGYTF.

This clonotype was seen a few times. The chain combines TRBV9 with TRBJ2-7; D is uncertain. Deletions cut 0 bases from V and 4 bases from J, with 14 bases between. The CDR3 consists of 15 residues. The germline gives CDR1 SGDLS, CDR2 YYNGEE. The CDR3 nucleotides read TGTGCCAGCAGCGTAGGAGACCTGGGCCAGTACGAGCAGTACTTC. Protein sequence: CASSVGDLGQYEQYF.

The chain is built from TRBV11-1 and TRBJ2-1; 8 bases map to TRBD1. The J call could be wrong; TRBJ2-7 is a better fit for the DNA end. CDR3 length: 15 amino acids. Germline values: CDR1 SGHAT, CDR2 FQDESV (reference sequence). This chain's CDR3 is CASSFGAGGYNEQYF. In nucleotides, the CDR3 is TGTGCCAGCAGCTTCGGGGCAGGGGGCTACAATGAGCAGTACTTC.

With regard to this clonotype: A read error is possible here, since a much larger clone lies one base away. The V and J genes are TRBV10-3 and TRBJ2-7; D is undetermined. Deletions cut 2 bases from V and 10 bases from J, with 15 bases between. The CDR3 extends over 13 amino acids. From germline, CDR1 is ENHRY and CDR2 SYGVKD. CDR3 amino acids: CAISETTQEIQYF. The CDR3 DNA reads as TGTGCCATCAGTGAGACAACTCAAGAGATCCAGTACTTC.